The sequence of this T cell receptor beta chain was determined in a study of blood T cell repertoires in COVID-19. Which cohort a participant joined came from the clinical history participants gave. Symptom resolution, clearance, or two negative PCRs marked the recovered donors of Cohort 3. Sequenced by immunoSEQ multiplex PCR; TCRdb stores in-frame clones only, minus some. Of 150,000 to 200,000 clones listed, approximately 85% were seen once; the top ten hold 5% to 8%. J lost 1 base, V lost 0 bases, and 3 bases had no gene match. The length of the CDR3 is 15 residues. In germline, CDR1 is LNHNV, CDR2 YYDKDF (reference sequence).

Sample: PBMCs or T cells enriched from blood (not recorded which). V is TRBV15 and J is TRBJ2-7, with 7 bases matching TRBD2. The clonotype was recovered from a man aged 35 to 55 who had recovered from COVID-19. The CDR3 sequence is CATSRDWGGSYEQYF. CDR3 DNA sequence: TGTGCCACCAGCAGAGATTGGGGGGGGTCCTACGAGCAGTACTTC.